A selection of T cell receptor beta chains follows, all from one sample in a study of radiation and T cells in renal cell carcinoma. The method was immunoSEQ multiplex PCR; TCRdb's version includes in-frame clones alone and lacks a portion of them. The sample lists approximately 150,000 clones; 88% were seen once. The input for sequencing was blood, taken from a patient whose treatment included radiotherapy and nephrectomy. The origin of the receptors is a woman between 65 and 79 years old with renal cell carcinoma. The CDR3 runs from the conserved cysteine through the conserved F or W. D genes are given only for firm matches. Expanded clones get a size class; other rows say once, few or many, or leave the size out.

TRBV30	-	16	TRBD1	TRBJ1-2	CAWRLSTGGAGYGYTF	TGTGCCTGGAGACTCTCGACAGGGGGCGCGGGCTATGGCTACACCTTC
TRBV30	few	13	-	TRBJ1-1	CAWSLGIDTEAFF	TGTGCCTGGAGTCTAGGTATAGACACTGAAGCTTTCTTT
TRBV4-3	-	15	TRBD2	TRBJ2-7	CASSQDSSGTYEQYF	TGCGCCAGCAGCCAAGATTCTAGCGGGACCTACGAGCAGTACTTC
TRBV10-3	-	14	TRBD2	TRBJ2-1	CAISAGLAPDEQFF	TGTGCCATCAGTGCGGGACTAGCCCCCGATGAGCAGTTCTTC
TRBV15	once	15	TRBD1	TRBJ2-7	CATSKRDSGSYEQYF	TGTGCCACCAGCAAACGGGACAGCGGCTCCTACGAGCAGTACTTC
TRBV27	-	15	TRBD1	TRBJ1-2	CASSIGQGNLWGYTF	TGTGCCAGCAGCATCGGACAGGGAAACCTATGGGGCTACACCTTC
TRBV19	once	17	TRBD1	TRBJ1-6	CASSTGGGGNYNSPLHF	TGTGCCAGTAGCACCGGGGGAGGGGGCAACTATAATTCACCCCTCCACTTT
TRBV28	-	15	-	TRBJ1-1	CASRYQTTGGTEAFF	TGTGCCAGCAGATACCAAACTACCGGAGGGACTGAAGCTTTCTTT
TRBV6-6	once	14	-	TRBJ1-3	CASSAGGSGNTIYF	TGTGCCAGCAGTGCTGGAGGCTCTGGAAACACCATATATTTT
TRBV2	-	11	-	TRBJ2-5	CASSPLETQYF	TGTGCCAGCAGCCCCTTAGAGACCCAGTACTTC